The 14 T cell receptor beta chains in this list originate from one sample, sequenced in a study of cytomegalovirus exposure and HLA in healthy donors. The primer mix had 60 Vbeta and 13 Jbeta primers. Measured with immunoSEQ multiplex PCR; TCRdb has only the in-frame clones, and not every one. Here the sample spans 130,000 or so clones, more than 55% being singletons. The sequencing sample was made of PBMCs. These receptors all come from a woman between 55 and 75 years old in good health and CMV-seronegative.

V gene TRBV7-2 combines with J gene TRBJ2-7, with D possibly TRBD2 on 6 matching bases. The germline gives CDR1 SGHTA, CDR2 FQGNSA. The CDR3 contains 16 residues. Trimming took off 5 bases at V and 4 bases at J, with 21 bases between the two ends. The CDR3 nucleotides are TGTGCCAGCAGCCGCGCCCGGGCGGGGATAAAGTACGAGCAGTACTTC. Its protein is CASSRARAGIKYEQYF. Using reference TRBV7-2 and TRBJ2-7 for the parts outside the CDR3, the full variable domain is GAGVSQSPSNKVTEKGKDVELRCDPISGHTALYWYRQSLGQGLEFLIYFQGNSAPDKSGLPSDRFSAERTGGSVSTLTIQRTQQEDSAVYLCASSRARAGIKYEQYFGPGTRLTVT.

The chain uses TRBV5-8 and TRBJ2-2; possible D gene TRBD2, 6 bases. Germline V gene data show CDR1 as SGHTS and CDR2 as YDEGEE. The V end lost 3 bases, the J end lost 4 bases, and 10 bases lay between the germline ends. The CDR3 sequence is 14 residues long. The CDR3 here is CASSWLAPTGELFF. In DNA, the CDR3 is TGTGCCAGCAGCTGGCTAGCGCCCACCGGGGAGCTGTTTTTT.

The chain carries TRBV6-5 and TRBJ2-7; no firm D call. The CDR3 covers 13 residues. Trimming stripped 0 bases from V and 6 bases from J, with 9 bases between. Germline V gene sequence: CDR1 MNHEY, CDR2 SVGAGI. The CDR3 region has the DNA TGTGCCAGCAGTTACTCGAGTGGTCTCGAGCAGTACTTC. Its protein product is CASSYSSGLEQYF.

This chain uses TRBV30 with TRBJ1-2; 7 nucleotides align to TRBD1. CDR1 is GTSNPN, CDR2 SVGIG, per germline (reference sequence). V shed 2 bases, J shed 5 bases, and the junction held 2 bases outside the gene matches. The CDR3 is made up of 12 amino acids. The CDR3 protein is CAWSLGQYGYTF. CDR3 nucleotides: TGTGCCTGGAGTCTGGGACAGTATGGCTACACCTTC.

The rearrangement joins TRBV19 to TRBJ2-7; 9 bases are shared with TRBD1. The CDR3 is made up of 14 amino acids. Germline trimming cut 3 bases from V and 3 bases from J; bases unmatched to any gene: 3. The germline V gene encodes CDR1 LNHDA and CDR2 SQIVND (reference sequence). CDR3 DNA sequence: TGTGCCAGTAGTATGGGGACAGGGTTCTACGAGCAGTACTTC. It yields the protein CASSMGTGFYEQYF.

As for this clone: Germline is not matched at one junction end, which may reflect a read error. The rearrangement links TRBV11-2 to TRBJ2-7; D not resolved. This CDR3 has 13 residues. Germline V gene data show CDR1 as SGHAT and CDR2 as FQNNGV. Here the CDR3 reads CASRLGLSYEQYF. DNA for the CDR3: TGTGCCAGCCGCTTAGGTCTTTCCTACGAGCAGTACTTC.

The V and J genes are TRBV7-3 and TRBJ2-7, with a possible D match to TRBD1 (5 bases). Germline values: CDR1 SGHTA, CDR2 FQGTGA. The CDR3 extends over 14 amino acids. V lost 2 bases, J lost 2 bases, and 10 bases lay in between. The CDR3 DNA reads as TGTGCCAGCAGCTTAGACAGTTCCGCCTACGAGCAGTACTTC. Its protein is CASSLDSSAYEQYF.

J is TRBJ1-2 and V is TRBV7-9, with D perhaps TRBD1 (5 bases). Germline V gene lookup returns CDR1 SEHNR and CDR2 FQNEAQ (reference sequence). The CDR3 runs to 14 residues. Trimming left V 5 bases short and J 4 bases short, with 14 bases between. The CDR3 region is CASSQAGLGYGYTF. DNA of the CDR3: TGTGCCAGCAGCCAAGCGGGGCTGGGCTATGGCTACACCTTC.

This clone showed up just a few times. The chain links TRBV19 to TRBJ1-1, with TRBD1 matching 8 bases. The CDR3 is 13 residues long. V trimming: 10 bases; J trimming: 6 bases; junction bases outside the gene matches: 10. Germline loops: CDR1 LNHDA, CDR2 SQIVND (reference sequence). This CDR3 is CAIRTGPLAEAFF. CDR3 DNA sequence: TGTGCCATTAGGACAGGGCCTTTGGCTGAAGCTTTCTTT.

The CDR3 DNA reads as TGTGCCAGCACCATGACCGGGGGGTATGGCTACACCTTC. Translation: CASTMTGGYGYTF. The genes are TRBV6-6 and TRBJ1-2, with a possible D match to TRBD1 (5 bases). CDR3 length equals 13 residues. The V gene's germline CDR1 is MNHNY and CDR2 SVGAGI (reference sequence). V was shortened by 7 bases and J by 5 bases, with 14 bases between the two germline ends.

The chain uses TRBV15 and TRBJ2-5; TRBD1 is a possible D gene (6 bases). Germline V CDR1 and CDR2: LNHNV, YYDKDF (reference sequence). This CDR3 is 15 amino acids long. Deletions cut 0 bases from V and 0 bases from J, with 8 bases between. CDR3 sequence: CATSREGHNQETQYF. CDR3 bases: TGTGCCACCAGCAGAGAGGGACACAACCAAGAGACCCAGTACTTC.

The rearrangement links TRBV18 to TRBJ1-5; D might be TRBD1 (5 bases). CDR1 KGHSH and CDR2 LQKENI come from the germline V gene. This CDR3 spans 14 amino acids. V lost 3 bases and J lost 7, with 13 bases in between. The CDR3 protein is CASSPGGANQPQHF. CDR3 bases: TGTGCCAGCTCACCCGGCGGGGCCAACCAGCCCCAGCATTTT.

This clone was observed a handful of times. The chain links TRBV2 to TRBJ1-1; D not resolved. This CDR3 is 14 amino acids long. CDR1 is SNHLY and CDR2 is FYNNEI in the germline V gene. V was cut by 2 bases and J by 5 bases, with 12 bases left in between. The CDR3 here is CASSERNKLTEAFF. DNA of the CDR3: TGTGCCAGCAGTGAACGAAATAAGCTTACTGAAGCTTTCTTT.

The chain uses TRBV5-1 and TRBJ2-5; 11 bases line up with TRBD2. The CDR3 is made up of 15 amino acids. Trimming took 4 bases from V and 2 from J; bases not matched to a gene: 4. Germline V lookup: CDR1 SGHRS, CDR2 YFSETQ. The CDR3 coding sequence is TGCGCCAGCAGCCCGGGACTAGCGGATCAAGAGACCCAGTACTTC. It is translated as CASSPGLADQETQYF.